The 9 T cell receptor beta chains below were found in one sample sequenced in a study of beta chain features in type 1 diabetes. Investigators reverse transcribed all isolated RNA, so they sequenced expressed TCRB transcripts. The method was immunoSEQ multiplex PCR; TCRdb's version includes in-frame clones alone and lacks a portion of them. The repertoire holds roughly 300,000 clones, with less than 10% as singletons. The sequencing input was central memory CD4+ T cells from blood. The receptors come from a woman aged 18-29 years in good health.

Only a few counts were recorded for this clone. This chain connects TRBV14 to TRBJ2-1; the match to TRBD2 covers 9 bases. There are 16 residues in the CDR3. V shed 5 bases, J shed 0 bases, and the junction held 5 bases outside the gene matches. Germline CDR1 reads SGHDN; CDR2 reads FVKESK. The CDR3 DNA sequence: TGTGCCAGCAGCGATATTAGCGGGAGCTCCTACAATGAGCAGTTCTTC. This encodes CASSDISGSSYNEQFF.

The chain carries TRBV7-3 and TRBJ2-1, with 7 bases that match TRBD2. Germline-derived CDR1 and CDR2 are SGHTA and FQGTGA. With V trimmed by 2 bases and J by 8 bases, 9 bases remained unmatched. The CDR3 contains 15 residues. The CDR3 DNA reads TGTGCCAGCAGCTTATCTGGCGGGAGTGGGGATGAGCAGTTCTTC. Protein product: CASSLSGGSGDEQFF.

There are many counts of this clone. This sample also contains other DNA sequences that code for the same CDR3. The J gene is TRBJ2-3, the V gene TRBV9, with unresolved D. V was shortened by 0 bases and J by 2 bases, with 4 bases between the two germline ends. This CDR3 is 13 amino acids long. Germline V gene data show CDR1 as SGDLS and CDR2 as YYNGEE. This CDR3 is CASSVGPTDTQYF. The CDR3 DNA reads TGTGCCAGCAGCGTAGGTCCCACAGATACGCAGTATTTT.

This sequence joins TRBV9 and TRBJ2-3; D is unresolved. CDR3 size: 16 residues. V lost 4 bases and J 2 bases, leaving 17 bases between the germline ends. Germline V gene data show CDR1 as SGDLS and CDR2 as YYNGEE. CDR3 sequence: CASSPGSRLNTDTQYF. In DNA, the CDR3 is TGTGCCAGCAGCCCAGGTTCGAGACTGAACACAGATACGCAGTATTTT.

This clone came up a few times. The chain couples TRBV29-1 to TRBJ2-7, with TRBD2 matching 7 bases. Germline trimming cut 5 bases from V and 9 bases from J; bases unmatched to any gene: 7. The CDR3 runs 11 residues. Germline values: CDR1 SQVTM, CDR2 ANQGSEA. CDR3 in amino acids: CSVSTGGRQYF. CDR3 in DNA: TGCAGCGTTTCAACCGGGGGGAGGCAGTACTTC.

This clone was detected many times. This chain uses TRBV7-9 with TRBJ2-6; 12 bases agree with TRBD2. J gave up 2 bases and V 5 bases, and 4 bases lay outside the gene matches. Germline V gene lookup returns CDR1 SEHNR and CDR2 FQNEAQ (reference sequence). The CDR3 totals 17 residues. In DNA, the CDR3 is TGTGCCAGCAGCCCTAGCGGGAGGGCCGCTGGGGCCAACGTCCTGACTTTC. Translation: CASSPSGRAAGANVLTF.

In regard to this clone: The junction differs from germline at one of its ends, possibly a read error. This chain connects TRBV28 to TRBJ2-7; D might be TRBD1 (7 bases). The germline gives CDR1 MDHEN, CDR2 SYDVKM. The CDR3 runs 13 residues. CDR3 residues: CASSPSGGTYLNF. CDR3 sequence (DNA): TGTGCCAGCAGCCCTTCAGGGGGGACCTATTTAAACTTC.

In DNA, the CDR3 is TGTGCCAGCAGTCCCACTAGCCCTTGGGAGACCCAGTACTTC. Protein sequence: CASSPTSPWETQYF. The genes are TRBV28 and TRBJ2-5; TRBD2 is a possible D gene (6 bases). The V end lost 5 bases, the J end lost 5 bases, and 15 bases lay between the germline ends. The CDR3 loop spans 14 amino acids. Germline lookup yields CDR1 MDHEN and CDR2 SYDVKM.

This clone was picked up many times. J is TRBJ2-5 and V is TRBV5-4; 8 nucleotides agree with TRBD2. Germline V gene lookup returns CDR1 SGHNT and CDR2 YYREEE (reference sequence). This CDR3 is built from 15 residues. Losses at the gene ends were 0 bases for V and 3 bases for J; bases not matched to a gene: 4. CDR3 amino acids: CASSLGSGMEETQYF. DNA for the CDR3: TGTGCCAGCAGCTTGGGTAGCGGGATGGAAGAGACCCAGTACTTC.